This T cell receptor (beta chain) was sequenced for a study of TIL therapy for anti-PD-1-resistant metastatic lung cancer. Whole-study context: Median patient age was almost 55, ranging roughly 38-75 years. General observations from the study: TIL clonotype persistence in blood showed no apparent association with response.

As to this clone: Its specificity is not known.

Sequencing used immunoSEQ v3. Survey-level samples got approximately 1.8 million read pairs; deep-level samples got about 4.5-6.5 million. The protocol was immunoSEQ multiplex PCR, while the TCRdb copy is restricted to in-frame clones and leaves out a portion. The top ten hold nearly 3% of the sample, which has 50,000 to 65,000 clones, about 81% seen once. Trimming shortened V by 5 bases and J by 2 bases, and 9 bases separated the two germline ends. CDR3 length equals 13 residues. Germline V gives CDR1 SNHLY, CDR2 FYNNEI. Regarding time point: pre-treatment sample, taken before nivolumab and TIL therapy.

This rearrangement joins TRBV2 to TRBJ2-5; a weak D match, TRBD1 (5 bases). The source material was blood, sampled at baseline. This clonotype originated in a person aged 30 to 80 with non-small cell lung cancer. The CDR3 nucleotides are TGTGCCAGCAGTCCTCAGGGTCAAGAGACCCAGTACTTC. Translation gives CASSPQGQETQYF.